A single sample is the source of the 17 T cell receptor beta chains below, sequenced in a study of CD8 T cells in ankylosing spondylitis. Findings and caveats of the study: Typical of ankylosing spondylitis blood, it appeared, was a TCR beta motif of fewer than 10 highly homologous variants.

The antigens for these receptors are not known. Using its own MiXCR run on the 5' RACE reads, TCRdb lists one record per CDR3 protein. The top ten clones hold around 19% of a sample with 650,000 to 800,000 distinct CDR3 sequences, under 20% of them seen once. Sequences were obtained from blood, either unsorted or a sorted T cell fraction (not recorded which). All receptors come from a male donor with ankylosing spondylitis.

The V gene is TRBV7-9, the J gene TRBJ2-5; 8 nucleotides match TRBD1. This CDR3 region has 17 residues. V gave up 2 bases and J gave up 5 bases; unmatched junction bases: 13. CDR1 and CDR2 from the germline V gene are SEHNR and FQNEAQ (reference sequence). In DNA, the CDR3 is TGTGCCAGCAGCTTATCTTTGGTGGCAGGGGGCCCGGAGACCCAGTACTTC. Encoded protein: CASSLSLVAGGPETQYF.

V usage is TRBV29-1 and J usage is TRBJ2-3; possibly TRBD1 for D (6 bases). The CDR3 is made up of 15 amino acids. Germline values: CDR1 SQVTM, CDR2 ANQGSEA. Trimming left V 1 base short and J 1 base short, with 12 bases between. The CDR3 loop is CSVEGGQSRTDTQYF. The CDR3 DNA is TGCAGCGTTGAAGGGGGGCAGTCACGCACAGATACGCAGTATTTT.

The CDR3 DNA reads as TGTGCCAGCAGCCAAGTGGTGGGAGGACTGGAACTCTACAATGAGCAGTTCTTC. The encoded protein is CASSQVVGGLELYNEQFF. This chain uses TRBV3-1 with TRBJ2-1; maybe TRBD2 (6 bases). V dropped 1 base and J dropped 3 bases, with 19 bases sitting between them. Looked up from germline, CDR1 is LGHDT and CDR2 is YNNKEL (reference sequence). This CDR3 spans 18 amino acids.

V gene TRBV3-1 combines with J gene TRBJ2-5, with no clear D. Trimming took 3 bases from V and 5 from J, leaving 10 bases between them. The CDR3 is 13 amino acids. The germline CDR1 and CDR2 sequences are LGHDT and YNNKEL (reference sequence). Written as DNA, the CDR3 is TGTGCCAGCAGCCATTTAGATACTGAGACCCAGTACTTC. Translation: CASSHLDTETQYF.

This clonotype came up a few times. This chain links TRBV6-5 with TRBJ2-1; 11 bases line up with TRBD2. The germline CDR1 and CDR2 sequences are MNHEY and SVGAGI. This CDR3 is 17 amino acids long. Trimming at V came to 4 bases and at J to 10 bases, leaving 15 bases not matched to a gene. The CDR3 protein is CASSSKTALAGGGEQFF. The CDR3 DNA follows: TGTGCCAGCAGTTCCAAAACGGCCCTAGCGGGAGGAGGGGAGCAGTTCTTC.

The J gene is TRBJ1-3, the V gene TRBV11-2; D unclear. Looked up from germline, CDR1 is SGHAT and CDR2 is FQNNGV. V lost 5 bases, J lost 0 bases, and 14 bases lay in between. This CDR3 region has 16 residues. For the CDR3, the DNA is TGTGCCAGCAGCCCCGCAGGACGGTACTCTGGAAACACCATATATTTT. Protein product: CASSPAGRYSGNTIYF.

The rearrangement joins TRBV4-1 to TRBJ2-1; a weak D match, TRBD1 (6 bases). There are 16 residues in the CDR3. The germline V gene has CDR1 MGHRA and CDR2 YSYEKL. With 1 base removed from V and 3 bases from J, the gap between germline ends came to 13 bases. DNA of the CDR3: TGCGCCAGCAGCCAAGGGCCCGGGACAAACTACAATGAGCAGTTCTTC. It is translated as CASSQGPGTNYNEQFF.

The J gene is TRBJ1-1, the V gene TRBV30; the D gene is possibly TRBD1 (6 bases). The CDR3 contains 16 residues. Trimming pared 2 bases from V and 1 base from J, leaving 17 bases between. CDR1 is GTSNPN, CDR2 SVGIG, per germline (reference sequence). CDR3 in DNA: TGTGCCTGGAGTTCGATAACAGGGTTGAGGAACACTGAAGCTTTCTTT. Translated: CAWSSITGLRNTEAFF.

The chain employs TRBV24-1 and TRBJ2-7, with D perhaps TRBD2 (5 bases). CDR1 is KGHDR, CDR2 SFDVKD, per germline. The CDR3 spans 14 residues. Trimming took 10 bases from V and 2 from J, leaving 17 bases between them. The CDR3 DNA sequence: TGTGCCACTACTGAGTCGGGAACAACCTACGAGCAGTACTTC. This codes for CATTESGTTYEQYF.

CDR3 region: CASSFGDTGHNEQFF. The CDR3 DNA reads as TGTGCCAGCAGTTTTGGGGACACGGGCCACAATGAGCAGTTCTTC. J is TRBJ2-1 and V is TRBV12-3 or TRBV12-4; D is perhaps TRBD1 (6 bases). V gave up 3 bases and J gave up 5 bases, with 14 bases separating them. The length of the CDR3 is 15 residues.

This clonotype was found many times. The rearrangement uses TRBV12-3 or TRBV12-4 and TRBJ1-5, with D uncertain. This CDR3 has 13 amino acids. V lost 3 bases and J lost 5, with 8 bases in between. DNA of the CDR3: TGTGCCAGCAGTTTGGGTCAGGATCAGCCCCAGCATTTT. It yields the protein CASSLGQDQPQHF.

V usage is TRBV5-1 and J usage is TRBJ2-1; TRBD1 aligns across 9 bases. Looked up from germline, CDR1 is SGHRS and CDR2 is YFSETQ. Germline trimming cut 4 bases from V and 8 bases from J; bases unmatched to any gene: 7. The CDR3 length is 14 residues. The CDR3 protein is CASSRGDRDDEQFF. The CDR3 region has the DNA TGCGCCAGCAGCAGAGGGGACAGGGACGATGAGCAGTTCTTC.

Ten or more counts support this clonotype. This rearrangement joins TRBV11-2 to TRBJ2-5; D is possibly TRBD1 or TRBD2 (5 bases each). Trimming removed 5 bases from V and 5 bases from J, with 15 bases in between. Germline V gives CDR1 SGHAT, CDR2 FQNNGV. The CDR3 sequence is 14 residues long. As DNA, the CDR3 is TGTGCCAGCAGCATAGGGACCCGTAGGGAGACCCAGTACTTC. This codes for CASSIGTRRETQYF.

The sample holds a few counts of this clonotype. CDR3 loop: CASSASSGGGNQPQHF. CDR3 nucleotide sequence: TGTGCCAGCAGTGCCTCCAGCGGGGGAGGAAATCAGCCCCAGCATTTT. This sequence joins TRBV6-1 and TRBJ1-5; D might be TRBD1 (5 bases). The ends were cut back, 4 bases at V and 4 bases at J, with 17 bases in the middle. CDR1 and CDR2 from the germline V gene are MNHNS and SASEGT. This CDR3 has 16 residues.

This clonotype was recorded a few times. The chain combines TRBV12-3 or TRBV12-4 with TRBJ1-1; D unclear. V was cut by 6 bases and J by 4 bases, with 12 bases left in between. This CDR3 has 13 amino acids. CDR3 coding DNA: TGTGCCAGCAGAGGTCCCAGGAGCACTGAAGCTTTCTTT. It codes for CASRGPRSTEAFF.

The rearrangement links TRBV5-1 to TRBJ2-3, with TRBD1 matching 8 bases. With 4 bases clipped from V and 5 bases from J, the junction kept 6 bases outside the gene matches. This CDR3 has 14 amino acids. CDR1 and CDR2 (germline): SGHRS, YFSETQ. CDR3 residues: CASSRTGRGDTQYF. The CDR3 nucleotides read TGCGCCAGCAGCAGGACAGGGAGAGGAGATACGCAGTATTTT.

The V call is TRBV5-1, the J call TRBJ1-5, with 7 nucleotides matching TRBD1. The V gene end was trimmed by 2 bases and the J gene end by 3 bases; junction bases not matched to a gene: 2. CDR3 size: 14 residues. Germline-derived CDR1 and CDR2 are SGHRS and YFSETQ. The CDR3 DNA is TGCGCCAGCAGCTTTACAGGGGACAATCAGCCCCAGCATTTT. Protein product: CASSFTGDNQPQHF.